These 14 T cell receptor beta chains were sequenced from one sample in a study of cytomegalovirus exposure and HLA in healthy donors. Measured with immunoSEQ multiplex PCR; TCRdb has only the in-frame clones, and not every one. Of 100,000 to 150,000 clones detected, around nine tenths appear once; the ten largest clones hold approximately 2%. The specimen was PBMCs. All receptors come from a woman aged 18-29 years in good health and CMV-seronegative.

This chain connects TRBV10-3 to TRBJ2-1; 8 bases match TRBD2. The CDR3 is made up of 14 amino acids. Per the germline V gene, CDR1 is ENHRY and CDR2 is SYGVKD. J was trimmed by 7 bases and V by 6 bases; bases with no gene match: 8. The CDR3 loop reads CAIRRLTSENEQFF. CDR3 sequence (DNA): TGTGCCATCAGAAGGTTGACTAGCGAGAATGAGCAGTTCTTC.

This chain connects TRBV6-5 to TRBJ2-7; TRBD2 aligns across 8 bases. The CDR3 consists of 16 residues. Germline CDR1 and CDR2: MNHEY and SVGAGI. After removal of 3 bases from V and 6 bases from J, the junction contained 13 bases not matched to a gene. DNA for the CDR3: TGTGCCAGCAGTTATCACCGGGACTCCGGGAGGGGCGAGCAGTACTTC. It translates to CASSYHRDSGRGEQYF.

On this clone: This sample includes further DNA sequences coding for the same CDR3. Written as DNA, the CDR3 is TGTGCCAGCAGCGTAGGCGGGGGGAGCTCCTACAATGAGCAGTTCTTC. Its translation is CASSVGGGSSYNEQFF. The genes are TRBV9 and TRBJ2-1; 8 nucleotides match TRBD2. CDR1 is SGDLS, CDR2 YYNGEE, per germline. The CDR3 is made up of 16 amino acids. V lost 0 bases, J lost 0 bases, and 2 bases stayed unmatched.

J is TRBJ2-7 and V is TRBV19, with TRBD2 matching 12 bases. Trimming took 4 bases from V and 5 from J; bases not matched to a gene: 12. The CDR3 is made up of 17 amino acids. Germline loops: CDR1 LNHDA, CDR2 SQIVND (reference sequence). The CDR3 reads CASSRRLAGDFTHEQYF. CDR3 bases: TGTGCCAGTAGTAGAAGACTAGCGGGAGATTTCACCCACGAGCAGTACTTC.

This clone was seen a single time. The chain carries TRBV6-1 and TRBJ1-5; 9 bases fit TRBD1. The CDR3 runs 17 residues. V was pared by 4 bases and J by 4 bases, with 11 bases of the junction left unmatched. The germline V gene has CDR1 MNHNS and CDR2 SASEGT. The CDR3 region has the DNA TGTGCCAGCAGTGGGGACTGGTCGGGACAGGGAAATCAGCCCCAGCATTTT. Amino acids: CASSGDWSGQGNQPQHF.

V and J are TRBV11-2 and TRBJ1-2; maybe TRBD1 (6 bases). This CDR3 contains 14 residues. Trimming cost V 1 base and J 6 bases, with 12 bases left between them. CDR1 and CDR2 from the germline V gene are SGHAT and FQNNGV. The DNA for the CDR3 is TGTGCCAGCAGCTTAGGGACAGCATTCGATGGCTACACCTTC. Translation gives CASSLGTAFDGYTF. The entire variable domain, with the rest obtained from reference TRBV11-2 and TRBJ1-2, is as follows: EAGVAQSPRYKIIEKRQSVAFWCNPISGHATLYWYQQILGQGPKLLIQFQNNGVVDDSQLPKDRFSAERLKGVDSTLKIQPAKLEDSAVYLCASSLGTAFDGYTFGSGTRLTVV.

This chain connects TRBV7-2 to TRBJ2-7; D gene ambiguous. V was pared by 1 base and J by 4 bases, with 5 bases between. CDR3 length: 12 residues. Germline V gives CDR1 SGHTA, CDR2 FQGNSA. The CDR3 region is CASSLGSYEQYF. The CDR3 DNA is TGTGCCAGCAGCTTAGGGAGTTACGAGCAGTACTTC.

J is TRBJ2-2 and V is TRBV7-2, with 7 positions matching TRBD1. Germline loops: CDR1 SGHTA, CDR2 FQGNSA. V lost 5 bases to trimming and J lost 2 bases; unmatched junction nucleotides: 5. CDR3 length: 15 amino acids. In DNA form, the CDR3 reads TGTGCCAGCAGCCCGACAGGGATTAACACCGGGGAGCTGTTTTTT. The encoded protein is CASSPTGINTGELFF.

Here the CDR3 DNA reads TGCGCCAGCAGCTTGACAGGGATTAATGAAAAACTGTTTTTT. It encodes CASSLTGINEKLFF. The chain links TRBV5-1 to TRBJ1-4, with D tentatively TRBD1 (6 bases). Germline V gives CDR1 SGHRS, CDR2 YFSETQ. CDR3 size: 14 residues. Deletions cut 1 base from V and 4 bases from J, with 8 bases between. The variable domain in full, with the rest retrieved from reference TRBV5-1 and TRBJ1-4, is KAGVTQTPRYLIKTRGQQVTLSCSPISGHRSVSWYQQTPGQGLQFLFEYFSETQRNKGNFPGRFSGRQFSNSRSEMNVSTLELGDSALYLCASSLTGINEKLFFGSGTQLSVL.

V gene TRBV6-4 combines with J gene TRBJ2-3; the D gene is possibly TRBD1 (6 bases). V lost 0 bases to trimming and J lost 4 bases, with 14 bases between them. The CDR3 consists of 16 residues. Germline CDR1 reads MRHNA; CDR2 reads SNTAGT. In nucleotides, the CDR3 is TGTGCCAGCAGTGACTCCTGGGCAGGGGAGCCAGATACGCAGTATTTT. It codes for CASSDSWAGEPDTQYF.

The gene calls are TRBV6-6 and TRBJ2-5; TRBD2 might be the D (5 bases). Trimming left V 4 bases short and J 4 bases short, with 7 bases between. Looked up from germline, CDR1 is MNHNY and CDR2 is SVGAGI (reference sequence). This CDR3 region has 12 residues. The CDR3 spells CASSSGLETQYF. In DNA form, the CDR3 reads TGTGCCAGCAGTTCCGGACTAGAGACCCAGTACTTC.

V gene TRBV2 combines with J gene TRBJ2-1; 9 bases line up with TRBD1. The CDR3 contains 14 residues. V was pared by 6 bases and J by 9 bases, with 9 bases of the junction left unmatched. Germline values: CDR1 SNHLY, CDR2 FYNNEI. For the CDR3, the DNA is TGTGCCAGCAGGGGGGGGACAGGGCGTCGTGAGCAGTTCTTC. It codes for CASRGGTGRREQFF.

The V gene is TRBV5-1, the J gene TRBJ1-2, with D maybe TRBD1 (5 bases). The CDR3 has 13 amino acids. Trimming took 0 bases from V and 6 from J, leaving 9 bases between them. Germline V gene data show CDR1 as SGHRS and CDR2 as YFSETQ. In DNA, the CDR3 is TGCGCCAGCAGCTTGGGTGGGGCTGATGGCTACACCTTC. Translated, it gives CASSLGGADGYTF.

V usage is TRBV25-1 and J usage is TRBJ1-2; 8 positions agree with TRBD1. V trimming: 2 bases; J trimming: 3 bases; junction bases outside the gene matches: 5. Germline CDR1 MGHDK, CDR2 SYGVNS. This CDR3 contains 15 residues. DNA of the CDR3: TGTGCCAGCAGTGAAGCAGGGGGCGCTTACTATGGCTACACCTTC. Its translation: CASSEAGGAYYGYTF.